A selection of T cell receptor beta chains follows, all from one sample in a study of cytomegalovirus exposure and HLA in healthy donors. TCRdb keeps only in-frame clones here, not all; method: immunoSEQ multiplex PCR. The sample records roughly 140,000 clones, under 90% being singletons. Sequenced: PBMCs. The receptors shown here come from a man aged 40-55 years in good health and CMV-seronegative. CDR3s include the opening cysteine and the closing phenylalanine or tryptophan. D genes are given only for firm matches. Size is omitted from some rows. Given values are once, few, many or a class for expanded clones.

j_call	v_call	clone_size	d_call	cdr3_nt	cdr3_aa
TRBJ1-1	TRBV6-5	-	-	TGTGCCAGCAGCGCCCGACATGTCCCAATTGAAGCTTTCTTT	CASSARHVPIEAFF
TRBJ2-1	TRBV6-5	-	TRBD2	TGTGCCAGCAGTTACTCAGGACTAGCGGGGGATGAGCAGTTCTTC	CASSYSGLAGDEQFF
TRBJ2-5	TRBV10-3	-	-	TGTGCCATCAGTGGGGCCGGGGGTGGAAAAGAGACCCAGTACTTC	CAISGAGGGKETQYF
TRBJ2-7	TRBV5-1	-	TRBD2	TGCGCCAGCAGTCCGGGGGGCTACGAGCAGTACTTC	CASSPGGYEQYF
TRBJ2-1	TRBV5-1	many	-	TGCGCCAGCAGCCTCTTCGCCGGGGTCAACAATGAGCAGTTCTTC	CASSLFAGVNNEQFF
TRBJ2-1	TRBV4-1	-	-	TGCGCCAGCAGCCCCAGTCAGGTCTCCTACAATGAGCAGTTCTTC	CASSPSQVSYNEQFF
TRBJ2-7	TRBV25-1	-	TRBD1	TGTGCCAGCAGTGTAAACCAGGGGGTAGGCGAGCAGTACTTC	CASSVNQGVGEQYF
TRBJ2-7	TRBV6-5	once	TRBD1	TGTGCCAGCAGAGAAACAGGGGGAGGCTACGAGCAGTACTTC	CASRETGGGYEQYF
TRBJ1-5	TRBV5-5	few	TRBD1	TGTGCCAGCAGCTCGACAGGGGGGGCTCAGCCCCAGCATTTT	CASSSTGGAQPQHF
TRBJ1-1	TRBV14	-	TRBD1	TGTGCCAGCAGCCCCCTGACAGGGCTGAACACTGAAGCTTTCTTT	CASSPLTGLNTEAFF
TRBJ2-1	TRBV2	-	TRBD2	TGTGCCAGCAAGATTAGCGGGGTTCCCCACAATGAGCAGTTCTTC	CASKISGVPHNEQFF
TRBJ2-3	TRBV7-9	-	-	TGTGCCTCTTATAGGGGGGGAAGCACAGATACGCAGTATTTT	CASYRGGSTDTQYF
TRBJ1-2	TRBV6-5	-	TRBD1	TGTGCCAGCAGTTACTCGACAGGGGTGGGTGGCTACACCTTC	CASSYSTGVGGYTF
TRBJ1-4	TRBV6-5	-	TRBD1	TGTGCCAGCAGTCAATCAGGGGGCAGTTTCGAAAAACTGTTTTTT	CASSQSGGSFEKLFF
TRBJ2-1	TRBV6-4	-	-	TGTGCCAGCAGTGTGGCAAGTGCAAACAATGAGCAGTTCTTC	CASSVASANNEQFF
TRBJ2-3	TRBV15	-	-	TGTGCCACCAGCAGAGATCTACCAGATACGCAGTATTTT	CATSRDLPDTQYF
TRBJ1-1	TRBV6-5	-	-	TGTGCCAGCAGTAAACCAGGTGGGGGGACTGAAGCTTTCTTT	CASSKPGGGTEAFF
TRBJ2-7	TRBV7-2	-	-	TGTGCCAGCAGCTTAAGGACAGACTACTACGAGCAGTACTTC	CASSLRTDYYEQYF
TRBJ1-2	TRBV19	few	-	TGTGCCAGTAATGCAGGGTTTATTTCCCATGGCTACACCTTC	CASNAGFISHGYTF
TRBJ1-1	TRBV19	-	TRBD1	TGTGCCAGTAGTATCGAGACAGGGCGGAACACTGAAGCTTTCTTT	CASSIETGRNTEAFF
TRBJ1-1	TRBV29-1	-	-	TGCAGCGTCTCCAGTGGGGGGGCGAGCACTGAAGCTTTCTTT	CSVSSGGASTEAFF
TRBJ2-5	TRBV5-1	-	TRBD2	TGCGCCAGCAGGGTCGGCGGGGGGGCCCAAGAGACCCAGTACTTC	CASRVGGGAQETQYF
TRBJ2-2	TRBV7-9	-	-	TGTGCCAGCAGCCACCGGCGGATAGGGGCGAACACCGGGGAGCTGTTTTTT	CASSHRRIGANTGELFF
TRBJ2-7	TRBV6-5	-	-	TGTGCCAGCAGTTACTCAGGAGGGAGCTACGAGCAGTACTTC	CASSYSGGSYEQYF
TRBJ1-5	TRBV30	-	-	TGTGCCTGGGGGGGAGGATCTAATCAGCCCCAGCATTTT	CAWGGGSNQPQHF
TRBJ2-2	TRBV5-4	once	TRBD1	TGTGCCAGCAGCTCCGGACAGGGTAACACCGGGGAGCTGTTTTTT	CASSSGQGNTGELFF
TRBJ1-1	TRBV7-9	-	TRBD1	TGTGCCAGCAGCATAGGACAGGAGAACACTGAAGCTTTCTTT	CASSIGQENTEAFF
TRBJ1-5	TRBV30	-	TRBD1	TGTGCCTGGAACGGACAGGGTTTGGGTCAGCCCCAGCATTTT	CAWNGQGLGQPQHF
TRBJ2-3	TRBV28	-	TRBD2	TGTGCCAGCAGTCCTAGCGGGGACCCCAGCAGGAATACGCAGTATTTT	CASSPSGDPSRNTQYF
TRBJ1-2	TRBV18	-	-	TGTGCCAGCTCAGCGGCGGGCGACTATGGCTACACCTTC	CASSAAGDYGYTF
TRBJ2-7	TRBV23-1	-	TRBD1	TGCGCCAGCAGTCAACTCGGGACAGGGCACTACGAGCAGTACTTC	CASSQLGTGHYEQYF
TRBJ2-3	TRBV4-3	-	-	TGCGCCAGCAGCCAAGGCGGAGATACGCAGTATTTT	CASSQGGDTQYF
TRBJ1-5	TRBV4-1	-	TRBD1	TGCGCCAGCAGCCAAGAACCAACAGGGGGCAATCAGCCCCAGCATTTT	CASSQEPTGGNQPQHF
TRBJ2-7	TRBV29-1	-	TRBD1	TGCAGCGTCTCTGGACAGGGCGATTACGAGCAGTACTTC	CSVSGQGDYEQYF
TRBJ1-4	TRBV5-1	-	TRBD1	TGCGCCAGCGGGGACAGCCCAACTAATGAAAAACTGTTTTTT	CASGDSPTNEKLFF
TRBJ1-1	TRBV9	-	TRBD1	TGTGCCAGCAGCGAAACAGGGGACACTGAAGCTTTCTTT	CASSETGDTEAFF
TRBJ1-2	TRBV5-1	-	TRBD1	TGCGCCAGCAGCTTGGGACAGGGGGATCGAGGCTACACCTTC	CASSLGQGDRGYTF
TRBJ1-3	TRBV19	-	-	TGTGCCAGTAGGCGGACCGAAGGGAGCTCTGGAAACACCATATATTTT	CASRRTEGSSGNTIYF
TRBJ2-5	TRBV29-1	-	TRBD2	TGCAGCGTAGAAGGGACTAGTATCTATAGTGAGACCCAGTACTTC	CSVEGTSIYSETQYF
TRBJ1-4	TRBV5-1	-	TRBD1	TGCGCCAGCAGCCAAGGGACAGAGGAAAAACTGTTTTTT	CASSQGTEEKLFF
TRBJ2-7	TRBV10-3	-	TRBD1	TGTGCCATCAGTGAGCTAAGGACAGGATTCTCCTACGAGCAGTACTTC	CAISELRTGFSYEQYF
TRBJ1-4	TRBV5-1	-	TRBD1	TGCGCCAGCAGCTTGGTAGGGGGCGGGTCGGAAAAACTGTTTTTT	CASSLVGGGSEKLFF